The clone carrying this T cell receptor beta chain was recorded once. Here immunoSEQ multiplex PCR was the method, and the copy in TCRdb shows in-frame clones only, minus some. The sample carries tens of thousands of clones, over 75% recorded once. These data belong to a study of T cell responses to AZD1222 COVID-19 vaccine. The CDR3 length is 19 residues. Germline assignment: CDR1 SGHTA and CDR2 FQGNSA. Germline trimming cut 5 bases from V and 2 bases from J; bases unmatched to any gene: 17. The sequenced sample was peripheral blood, obtained on day 0 of AZD1222 vaccination. The receptor was isolated from an adult in good health. V is TRBV7-2 and J is TRBJ2-3; 9 bases map to TRBD1. The CDR3 nucleotides are TGTGCCAGCAGCCCCTGGGGACAGGGCTTCCCCTCCCTCACAGATACGCAGTATTTT. It is translated as CASSPWGQGFPSLTDTQYF. Supplemented by reference TRBV7-2 and TRBJ2-3, the full variable domain reads GAGVSQSPSNKVTEKGKDVELRCDPISGHTALYWYRQSLGQGLEFLIYFQGNSAPDKSGLPSDRFSAERTGGSVSTLTIQRTQQEDSAVYLCASSPWGQGFPSLTDTQYFGPGTRLTVL.